A selection of T cell receptor beta chains follows, all from one sample in a study of beta chain features in type 1 diabetes. The assay was immunoSEQ multiplex PCR, and TCRdb's table has in-frame clones only and misses some. The table lists 850,000 to 900,000 clones, about a sixth of them singletons. Sample: naive CD4+ T cells from blood. The receptor set was obtained from a woman between 18 and 30 years old in good health. Each CDR3 is given with its conserved first and last residue. A D gene is named only where the DNA matches it firmly. The listing skips clone size in some rows; elsewhere it reads once, few, many or a size class.

cdr3_nt | cdr3_aa | d_call | clone_size | j_call | v_call
TGTGCCAGCTCACCAGGGGGACAGGTTCTCTCCTACGAGCAGTACTTC | CASSPGGQVLSYEQYF | TRBD1 | NA | TRBJ2-7 | TRBV18
TGTGCCAGCAGCCAGGGACGGGTGCCAACAACCGGGGGACTAGCGGGTACCGAGCAGTACTTC | CASSQGRVPTTGGLAGTEQYF | TRBD2 | NA | TRBJ2-7 | TRBV2
TGTGCCAGCAGCTTAGTGGCTAGCGGGACCTACGAGCAGTACTTC | CASSLVASGTYEQYF | TRBD2 | few | TRBJ2-7 | TRBV7-2
TGTGCCAGCAGCTCCCACTGGATTATGAACACTGAAGCTTTCTTT | CASSSHWIMNTEAFF | NA | few | TRBJ1-1 | TRBV7-9
TGTGCCAGCAGCGGGGGTTCGGGCGAGCAGTACTTC | CASSGGSGEQYF | NA | few | TRBJ2-7 | TRBV7-9
TGTGCCAGCAGCCAAGCTTCAGAGGCTAACTATGGCTACACCTTC | CASSQASEANYGYTF | NA | few | TRBJ1-2 | TRBV4-2
TGCAGCCCGCGACTAGTAAGCAGCACAGATACGCAGTATTTT | CSPRLVSSTDTQYF | NA | few | TRBJ2-3 | TRBV29-1
TGTGCCAGCAGCCCAACCGCCGGACAGGGGCAGTACGAGCAGTACTTC | CASSPTAGQGQYEQYF | TRBD1 | few | TRBJ2-7 | TRBV7-9
TGTGCCAGCGCCCCCAGCAACTACGAGCAGTACTTC | CASAPSNYEQYF | NA | NA | TRBJ2-7 | TRBV14
TGTGCCAGCAGTGCGGACTGGAGCTCCTACAATGAGCAGTTCTTC | CASSADWSSYNEQFF | NA | few | TRBJ2-1 | TRBV13
TGCGCCAGCAGCCAAGATAGTGATACAGATACGCAGTATTTT | CASSQDSDTDTQYF | NA | NA | TRBJ2-3 | TRBV4-3
TGTGCCAGCTCTCCACAGGGGAATCAGCCCCAGCATTTT | CASSPQGNQPQHF | TRBD1 | NA | TRBJ1-5 | TRBV18
TGTGCCAGCAGCCAAGGGGAGACTAGCGGGATTTTCCAAGAGACCCAGTACTTC | CASSQGETSGIFQETQYF | TRBD2 | few | TRBJ2-5 | TRBV4-2
TGTGCCAGTAGTGTGAACAGGGTAGATACGCAGTATTTT | CASSVNRVDTQYF | NA | once | TRBJ2-3 | TRBV19
TGTGCCAGCAGTTATGGGAGGGGTGGCACAGATACGCAGTATTTT | CASSYGRGGTDTQYF | TRBD2 | NA | TRBJ2-3 | TRBV6-6
TGTGCCAGCAGATCCAGGGACAATCAGCCCCAGCATTTT | CASRSRDNQPQHF | NA | NA | TRBJ1-5 | TRBV6-5
TGCGCCAGCAGCTTCAGGGGGCGCGGGACCCAAGAGACCCAGTACTTC | CASSFRGRGTQETQYF | TRBD1 | few | TRBJ2-5 | TRBV5-1
TGTGCCAGCAGCCTGACTAGCGGAGCCGTCAAAACAGATACGCAGTATTTT | CASSLTSGAVKTDTQYF | TRBD2 | NA | TRBJ2-3 | TRBV11-3
TGTGCCAGCTCAGAAAGGACAGGGGGCTTTGAAAAACTGTTTTTT | CASSERTGGFEKLFF | TRBD1 | NA | TRBJ1-4 | TRBV18
TGCGCCAGCAGCCAAGGATCAGTGGGTATGGCCGGGGAGCTGTTTTTT | CASSQGSVGMAGELFF | NA | NA | TRBJ2-2 | TRBV4-3